This entry features one TCR beta chain sequence. Its antigen specificity is not known. Base qualities are not at hand, and no much larger clone is one base apart. This entry is derived from a study of cytomegalovirus exposure and HLA in healthy donors (dated by TCRdb to about 2017). With respect to the entire study: According to a later analysis, one platform produced both the 120 validation repertoires and the approximately 600 repertoires of the first cohort. Along with the approximately 620-subject first cohort, a separate validation cohort of about 110 different subjects was used. The study aimed to test whether signatures of past pathogen exposure could be identified by cataloging public T cell receptors. To predict cytomegalovirus infection status, the study brought together high-throughput TCR immunosequencing, statistical association of individual TCRs with disease status, and machine learning. General study outcomes and caveats: In vitro tests confirmed that a few of the cytomegalovirus-associated TCR beta chains recognize cytomegalovirus antigens. The authors suggested that the approach could potentially be extended to other disease states and immunological phenotypes. Most TCR sequences were seen in very few donors, while some public TCRs were found in many individuals. The study listed 150 to 200 TCR beta chains as associated with cytomegalovirus. Subsequent analysis determined that TCRs grouped into clusters in the first cohort also showed a tendency toward co-occurrence across the 130 or so validation repertoires, and roughly 95% of cluster scores exceeded 0. All 120 or so repertoires were used to score co-occurrence in the validation cohort in a later analysis, because that analysis had no HLA typing for the cohort. Cytomegalovirus status was reported to be diagnosed by the classifier with high specificity and sensitivity in both the original and validation cohorts.

The library was obtained by the immunoSEQ multiplex PCR assay. Per the original workflow: To diagnose cytomegalovirus status from the catalog of TCR beta chain sequences, a statistical classification framework was built. Held by TCRdb, this immuneACCESS table contains in-frame sequences only and omits some clones. Under half of the omission traces to an unresolved V gene where checked; the cause of the rest is unknown. V, J and clone size are those of that table, while D and trimming were read from the DNA. The sample table records over 150,000 clones; roughly 89% of these occur just once. Roughly 3% of the sample comes from the top ten. CDR1 and CDR2 (LGHNA, YNFKEQ) derive from the germline V gene. Inclusive of the bounding cysteine and phenylalanine, the CDR3 is 13 residues long. Only the CDR3 DNA is retained, 39 bases long and in frame from the first base. At the junction V is shortened by 4 bases and J by 8 bases, with 14 bases in between.

Separate from the roughly 650-subject first cohort, the validation cohort of over 90 subjects was the group to which the donors belonged. This chain joins TRBV4-2 to TRBJ1-2; a confident D gene designation cannot be given. The TCR originated in a woman between 18 and 29 years old in good health and CMV-seropositive. Sample: PBMCs. DNA sequence: TGTGCCAGCAGCCCTAGTGAAGGCATCGGCTACACCTTC. Translated, this is CASSPSEGIGYTF.